Listed here is a single T cell receptor (beta chain). Its matching antigen is unknown. This specimen comes from a study of OX40 agonist ivuxolimab in advanced cancers. General study points: Patients who responded partially at 0.1-3.0 mg/kg showed clonal expansion ranking among the lowest.

This table comes from immunoSEQ multiplex PCR, and its TCRdb copy is limited to in-frame clones, with some not included. The table lists tens of thousands of clones, approximately 90% of them singletons. The length of the CDR3 is 15 residues. After removal of 6 bases from V and 5 bases from J, the junction contained 13 bases not matched to a gene. The germline gives CDR1 SGDLS, CDR2 YYNGEE. The gene calls are TRBV9 and TRBJ1-1, with TRBD1 matching over 7 bases. The sample in question was CD4+ or CD8+ T cells sorted from blood, obtained in a trial of the OX40 agonist ivuxolimab. This clonotype was obtained from an adult with an advanced solid tumor such as melanoma, head and neck, liver or kidney cancer. The CDR3 bases are TGTGCCAGCACCCTCCTGACAGGGACGGGGACTGAAGCTTTCTTT. The encoded protein is CASTLLTGTGTEAFF. Full variable domain (rest looked up from reference TRBV9 and TRBJ1-1): DSGVTQTPKHLITATGQRVTLRCSPRSGDLSVYWYQQSLDQGLQFLIQYYNGEERAKGNILERFSAQQFPDLHSELNLSSLELGDSALYFCASTLLTGTGTEAFFGQGTRLTVV.